This TCR beta chain originates from a study of OX40 agonist ivuxolimab in advanced cancers. Study-wide context: Ivuxolimab, which targeted the costimulatory receptor OX40 (CD134), was an agonistic, fully human IgG2 monoclonal antibody. Intravenous ivuxolimab was administered to patients every 2 weeks at six dose levels: 0.01, 0.1, 0.3, 1.5, 3 and 10 mg/kg. Of the 50 to 55 patients in dose escalation, approximately 20 had hepatocellular carcinoma, some 15 had melanoma, 9 had renal cell carcinoma and 9 had head and neck cancer. In the dose-escalation cohort, more than 75% of patients were male, and the mean age was roughly 60 years, with a range of 23 to 79. Prior anti-PD-1, anti-PD-L1 or anti-CTLA-4 therapy was permitted, and checkpoint inhibitors had been received by under 50% of dose-escalation patients. Partial responses occurred in three dose-escalation patients: two with cutaneous melanoma and one with hepatocellular carcinoma. The purpose of peripheral TCRbeta sequencing was to test whether ivuxolimab changed TCR sequence diversity and led to clonal T-cell expansion. The paper covers the monotherapy dose-escalation part of the phase I ivuxolimab trial, which included N = 52 patients.

Genomic DNA was extracted from sorted cells for sequencing of the TCRbeta CDR3 region. TCRbeta CDR3 regions were sequenced using the immunoSEQ Assay. TCRdb's version of the immuneACCESS table is confined to in-frame rearrangements and falls short of the full clone set. An unresolved V gene accounts for under half of the shortfall where checked; the remainder is of unknown origin. Within this sample are about 65,000 clones, with roughly 87% of them counted one time only. The leading ten clones occupy 0.38% of the sample. Patients with a history of autoimmune disease or receiving systemic immunosuppression were excluded from the trial. Peripheral blood for TCR sequencing was drawn from every dose cohort at baseline, at cycle 4 day 1 and at cycle 7 day 1. Samples were obtained from an open-label, multicenter, first-in-human phase I dose-escalation trial of ivuxolimab. Adults with locally advanced or metastatic head and neck squamous cell, hepatocellular, melanoma or renal cell carcinoma were enrolled in the trial. Before TCR sequencing, CD4+ and CD8+ T cells were separately sorted from peripheral blood.

Summary of the overall study and its limitations: In the 0.1-3.0 mg/kg groups, partial responders had among the lowest normalized peripheral clonal expansion, particularly in CD8+ T cells. After ivuxolimab, more expanded clones were found on average in CD8+ T cells than in CD4+ T cells. Clonal expansion of both CD4+ and CD8+ blood T cells was observed from baseline to week 6 at doses 0.1 to 3.0 mg/kg. Antigen specificity was not determined for the clonally expanded peripheral T cells. Low levels of normalized T-cell clonal expansion were also seen in some patients who did not respond.

Note on this clone: Its antigen has not been determined. No clone much larger than this one lies a single base away; base qualities are absent.

This clonotype originated in an adult with an advanced solid tumor such as melanoma, head and neck, liver or kidney cancer. Sequenced material: CD4+ or CD8+ T cells sorted from blood, taken in a trial of the OX40 agonist ivuxolimab.

Here is the DNA: TGTGCCAGCAGCGTAGGAACAGGAGAAAAACTGTTTTTT. It translates as CASSVGTGEKLFF. The receptor chain draws on TRBV9 and TRBJ1-4, and TRBD1 may be the D gene, going by 5 matching bases. Trimming removed 0 bases from V and 8 bases from J, leaving 8 bases between the germline ends. From a lookup of the germline V gene, CDR1 and CDR2 are SGDLS and YYNGEE. The cysteine opens and the phenylalanine closes a CDR3 of 13 amino acids. CDR3 DNA only is kept here, 39 bases in frame from base 1.